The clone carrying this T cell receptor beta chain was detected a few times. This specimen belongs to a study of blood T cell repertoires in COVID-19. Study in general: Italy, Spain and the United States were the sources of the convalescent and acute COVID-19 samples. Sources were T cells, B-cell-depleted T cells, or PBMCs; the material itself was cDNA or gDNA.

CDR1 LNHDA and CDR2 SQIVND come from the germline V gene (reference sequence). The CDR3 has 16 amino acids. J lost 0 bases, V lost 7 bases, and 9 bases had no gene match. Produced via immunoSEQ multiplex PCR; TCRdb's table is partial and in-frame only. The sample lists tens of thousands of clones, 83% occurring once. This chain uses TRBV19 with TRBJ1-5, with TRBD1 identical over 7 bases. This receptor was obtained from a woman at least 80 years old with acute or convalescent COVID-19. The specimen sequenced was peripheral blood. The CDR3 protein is CASTPTGIGSNQPQHF. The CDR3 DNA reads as TGTGCCAGTACCCCGACAGGGATTGGTAGCAATCAGCCCCAGCATTTT.